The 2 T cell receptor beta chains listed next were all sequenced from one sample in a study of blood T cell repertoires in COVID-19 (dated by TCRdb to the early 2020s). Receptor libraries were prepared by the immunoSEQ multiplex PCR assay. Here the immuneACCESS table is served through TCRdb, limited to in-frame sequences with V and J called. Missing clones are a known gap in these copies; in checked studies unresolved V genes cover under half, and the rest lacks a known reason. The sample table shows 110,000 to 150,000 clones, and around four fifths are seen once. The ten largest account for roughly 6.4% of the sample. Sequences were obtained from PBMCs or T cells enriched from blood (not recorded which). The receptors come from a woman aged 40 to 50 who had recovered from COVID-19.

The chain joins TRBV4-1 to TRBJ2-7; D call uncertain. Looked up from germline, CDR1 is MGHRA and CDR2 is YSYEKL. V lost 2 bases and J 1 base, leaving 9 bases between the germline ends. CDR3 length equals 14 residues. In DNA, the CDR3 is TGCGCCAGCAGCCAACCGGGTTCTTCCTACGAGCAGTACTTC. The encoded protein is CASSQPGSSYEQYF.

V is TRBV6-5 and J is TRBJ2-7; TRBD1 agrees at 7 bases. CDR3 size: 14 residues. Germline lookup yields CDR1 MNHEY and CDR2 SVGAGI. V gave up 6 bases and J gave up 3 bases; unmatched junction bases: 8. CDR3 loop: CASSSWDRNYEQYF. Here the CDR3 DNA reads TGTGCCAGCAGCTCATGGGACAGAAACTACGAGCAGTACTTC.